The 3 T cell receptor beta chains in this list originate from one sample, sequenced in a study of blood T cell repertoires in COVID-19. Sequencing was performed with immunoSEQ multiplex PCR; in TCRdb, only in-frame clones are kept and a portion is missing. The data hold about 340,000 clones, with about 89% observed a single time. Source material: peripheral blood. The source is a woman aged 50 to 60 with COVID-19, enrolled during active disease.

V usage is TRBV19 and J usage is TRBJ2-1; 7 positions match TRBD2. V shed 3 bases, J shed 6 bases, and the junction held 5 bases outside the gene matches. This CDR3 contains 14 residues. Germline-derived CDR1 and CDR2 are LNHDA and SQIVND (reference sequence). DNA for the CDR3: TGTGCCAGTAGTATTGGGCGGGAGCGCAATGAGCAGTTCTTC. Translating gives CASSIGRERNEQFF.

The chain couples TRBV5-1 to TRBJ2-1; D is possibly TRBD1 (6 bases). This CDR3 comprises 14 residues. CDR1 and CDR2 (germline): SGHRS, YFSETQ. Trimming removed 0 bases at V and 2 bases at J, with 6 bases between. CDR3: CASSLGGPYNEQFF. CDR3 DNA sequence: TGCGCCAGCAGCTTGGGGGGGCCCTACAATGAGCAGTTCTTC.

The rearrangement uses TRBV5-1 and TRBJ2-2; D call uncertain. Trimming took 1 base from V and 3 from J, leaving 10 bases between them. CDR1 is SGHRS, CDR2 YFSETQ, per germline. This CDR3 contains 15 residues. CDR3 DNA: TGCGCCAGCAGCTTGTTAGTATCTTACACCGGGGAGCTGTTTTTT. Translation: CASSLLVSYTGELFF.